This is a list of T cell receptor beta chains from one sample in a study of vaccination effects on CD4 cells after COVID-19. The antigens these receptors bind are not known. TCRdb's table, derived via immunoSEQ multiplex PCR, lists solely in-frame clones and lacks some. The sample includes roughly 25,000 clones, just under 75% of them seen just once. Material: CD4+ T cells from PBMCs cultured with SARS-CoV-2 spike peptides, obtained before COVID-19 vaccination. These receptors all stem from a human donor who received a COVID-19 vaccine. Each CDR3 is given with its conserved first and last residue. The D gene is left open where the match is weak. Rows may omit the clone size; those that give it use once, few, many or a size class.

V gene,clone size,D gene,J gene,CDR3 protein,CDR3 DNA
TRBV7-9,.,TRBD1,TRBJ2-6,CASSLGGGGANVLTF,TGTGCCAGCAGCCTAGGGGGCGGTGGGGCCAACGTCCTGACTTTC
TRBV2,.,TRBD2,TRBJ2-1,CASSEGLAVPNEQFF,TGTGCCAGCAGTGAAGGGCTAGCGGTCCCTAATGAGCAGTTCTTC
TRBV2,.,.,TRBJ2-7,CASRVLDYEQYF,TGTGCCAGCAGAGTCCTAGACTACGAGCAGTACTTC
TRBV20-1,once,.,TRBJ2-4,CSASRAENIQYF,TGCAGTGCTAGTCGCGCGGAAAACATTCAGTACTTC
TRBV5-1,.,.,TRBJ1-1,CASSLEADTEAFF,TGCGCCAGCAGCTTGGAGGCAGACACTGAAGCTTTCTTT
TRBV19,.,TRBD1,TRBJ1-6,CASSTTGQNSPLHF,TGTGCCAGTAGTACGACAGGGCAAAATTCACCCCTCCACTTT
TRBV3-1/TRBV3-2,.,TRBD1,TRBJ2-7,CASSQDIMFPDRGDHEQYF,TGTGCCAGCAGCCAAGATATTATGTTCCCGGACAGGGGGGACCACGAGCAGTACTTC
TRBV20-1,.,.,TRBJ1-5,CSASPGRSGNQPQHF,TGCAGTGCTAGTCCTGGACGCTCGGGCAATCAGCCCCAGCATTTT
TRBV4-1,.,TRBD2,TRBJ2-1,CASSQVQAGAPMKFF,TGCGCCAGCAGCCAAGTCCAAGCGGGAGCCCCAATGAAGTTCTTC
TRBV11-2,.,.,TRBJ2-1,CASSQAREQFF,TGTGCCAGCAGCCAGGCGCGGGAGCAGTTCTTC
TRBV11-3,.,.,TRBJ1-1,CASSLQDANTEAFF,TGTGCCAGCAGCTTACAGGACGCGAACACTGAAGCTTTCTTT
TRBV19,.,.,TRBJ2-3,CASSRWDTQYF,TGTGCCAGTTCGCGATGGGATACGCAGTATTTT
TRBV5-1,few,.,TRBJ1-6,CASSFLSGSGGNSPLHF,TGCGCCAGCAGCTTTTTGAGCGGGTCGGGGGGTAATTCACCCCTCCACTTT
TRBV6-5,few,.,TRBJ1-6,CASSYSGQSGSPLHF,TGTGCCAGCAGTTACTCCGGACAGTCCGGTTCACCCCTCCACTTT
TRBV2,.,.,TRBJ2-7,CASSEAPAEQYF,TGTGCCAGCAGTGAAGCCCCGGCCGAGCAGTACTTC
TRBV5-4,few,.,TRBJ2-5,CASTAEQQTQYF,TGTGCCAGCACCGCCGAACAGCAGACCCAGTACTTC
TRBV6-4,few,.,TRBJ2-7,CASIGYEQYF,TGTGCCAGCATTGGCTACGAGCAGTACTTC
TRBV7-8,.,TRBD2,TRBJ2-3,CASSFFGRASDTQYF,TGTGCCAGCAGCTTTTTCGGGAGGGCGTCAGATACGCAGTATTTT
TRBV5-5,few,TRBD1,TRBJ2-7,CASGGGGQGLSYEQYF,TGTGCCAGCGGCGGAGGAGGACAGGGCCTTTCCTACGAGCAGTACTTC
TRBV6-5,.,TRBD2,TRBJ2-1,CASSYSSSGGDNEQFF,TGTGCCAGCAGTTACTCATCTAGCGGGGGGGACAATGAGCAGTTCTTC
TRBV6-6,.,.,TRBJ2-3,CASSYSATGSDTQYF,TGTGCCAGCAGTTACTCAGCCACGGGGTCAGATACGCAGTATTTT
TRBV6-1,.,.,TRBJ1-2,CASSEATVTYGYTF,TGTGCCAGCAGTGAAGCGACCGTAACCTATGGCTACACCTTC
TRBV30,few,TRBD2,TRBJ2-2,CAWSGETSGTTGELFF,TGTGCCTGGAGTGGAGAGACTAGCGGGACAACCGGGGAGCTGTTTTTT
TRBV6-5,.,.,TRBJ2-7,CASRWTASYEQYF,TGTGCCAGCAGATGGACAGCTTCCTACGAGCAGTACTTC
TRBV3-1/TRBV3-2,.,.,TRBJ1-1,CASSQGAGTEAFF,TGTGCCAGCAGCCAGGGGGCTGGAACTGAAGCTTTCTTT
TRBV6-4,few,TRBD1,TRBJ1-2,CASSRGTGETYGYTF,TGTGCCAGCAGTAGGGGGACAGGGGAGACCTATGGCTACACCTTC
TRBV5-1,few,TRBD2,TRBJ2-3,CASSPLRSGGTDTQYF,TGCGCCAGCAGCCCCCTGCGTTCGGGGGGAACAGATACGCAGTATTTT
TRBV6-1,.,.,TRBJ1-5,CASSEWGHSKTNQPQHF,TGTGCCAGCAGTGAATGGGGACACTCAAAAACAAATCAGCCCCAGCATTTT
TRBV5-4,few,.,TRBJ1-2,CASSPGTFYGYTF,TGTGCCAGCAGCCCGGGAACCTTCTATGGCTACACCTTC
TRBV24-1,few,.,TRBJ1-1,CATSDPNTEAFF,TGTGCCACCAGTGATCCGAACACTGAAGCTTTCTTT
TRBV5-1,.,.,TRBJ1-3,CASSLDGWSLENTIYF,TGCGCCAGCAGCTTGGATGGTTGGTCCCTCGAGAACACCATATATTTT
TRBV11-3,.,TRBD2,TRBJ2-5,CASSSRASGGVETQYF,TGTGCCAGCAGCTCGCGTGCTAGCGGGGGGGTGGAGACCCAGTACTTC
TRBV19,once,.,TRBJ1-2,CASSIRANYGYTF,TGTGCCAGTAGTATCAGGGCTAACTATGGCTACACCTTC
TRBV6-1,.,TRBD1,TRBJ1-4,CASSEGQGFEKLFF,TGTGCCAGCAGTGAAGGACAGGGGTTTGAAAAACTGTTTTTT
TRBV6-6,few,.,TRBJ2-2,CASSQIRLAGRRAGELFF,.
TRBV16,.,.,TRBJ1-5,CASSQVAGIGNQPQHF,TGTGCCAGCAGCCAAGTGGCAGGGATCGGTAATCAGCCCCAGCATTTT
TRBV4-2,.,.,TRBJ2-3,CASSQDPGSTDTQYF,TGTGCCAGCAGCCAAGATCCAGGGAGCACAGATACGCAGTATTTT
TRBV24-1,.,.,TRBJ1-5,CATSDLGRYNNQPQHF,TGTGCCACCAGTGATCTGGGAAGGTACAACAATCAGCCCCAGCATTTT
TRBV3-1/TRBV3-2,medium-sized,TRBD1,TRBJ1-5,CASSQGAGGNQPQHF,TGTGCCAGCAGCCAAGGCGCAGGGGGGAATCAGCCCCAGCATTTT
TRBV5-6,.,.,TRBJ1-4,CASSLLGRDDEKLFF,TGTGCCAGCAGCTTGCTCGGCAGGGATGATGAAAAACTGTTTTTT
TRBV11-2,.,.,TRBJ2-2,CASSLRDIGTGELFF,TGTGCCAGCAGCTTAAGAGACATCGGGACCGGGGAGCTGTTTTTT
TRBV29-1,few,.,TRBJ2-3,CSVPAGPVTDTQYF,TGCAGCGTCCCGGCGGGGCCTGTCACAGATACGCAGTATTTT
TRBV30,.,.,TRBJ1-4,CAWSVPGRLFF,TGTGCCTGGAGTGTACCGGGACGGCTGTTTTTT
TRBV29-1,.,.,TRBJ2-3,CSVEDFTTDTQYF,TGCAGCGTTGAAGATTTTACCACAGATACGCAGTATTTT
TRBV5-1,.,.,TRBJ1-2,CASSLAAAEHYGYTF,TGCGCCAGCAGCTTGGCCGCGGCAGAACATTATGGCTACACCTTC
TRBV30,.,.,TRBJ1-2,CACFDLGGGHYGYTF,TGTGCCTGCTTCGACCTAGGGGGGGGGCACTATGGCTACACCTTC